Below are 15 T cell receptor beta chains sequenced from a single sample in a study of tumor-infiltrating lymphocytes in primary liver carcinoma. A constant-region primer primed TCR beta cDNA synthesis from around 500 ng of total RNA. Three nested multiplex PCR rounds, a slightly modified ARM-PCR, produced the libraries for TCR beta. For roughly 11 cycles apiece, the opening two PCR rounds ran with TRBV1-TRBV30 forward primers and a C-beta reverse primer. TCRdb independently ran MiXCR on the multiplex PCR reads; one entry per CDR3 protein. The sample has some 43,000 distinct CDR3 sequences, about three quarters seen once. Both RNA and DNA were isolated together from about 20-30 mg of bulk tissue that had not been sorted. Sequenced input: liver tumor tissue from sampling region 5. Subset in this sample: tumor region T5, tumor centre. The receptors were sampled from a man aged 35 to 55 with primary liver carcinoma and hepatitis B virus infection.

A word on this clonotype: In this CDR3 the conserved last residue, phenylalanine or tryptophan, is missing, so a read error is likely. The chain couples TRBV6-6 to TRBJ1-5; 7 nucleotides match TRBD1. CDR1 and CDR2 from the germline V gene are MNHNY and SVGAGI (reference sequence). CDR3 length: 14 residues. The CDR3: CDSRDSYSNQPQHV. The CDR3 DNA follows: TGTGACAGCAGGGACAGTTATAGCAATCAGCCCCAGCATGTT.

This clonotype appeared a few times. The chain combines TRBV20-1 with TRBJ2-5, with 11 positions matching TRBD1. Losses at the gene ends were 6 bases for V and 5 bases for J; bases not matched to a gene: 14. The germline V gene has CDR1 DFQATT and CDR2 SNEGSKA (reference sequence). There are 16 residues in the CDR3. CDR3 nucleotides: TGCAGTGCCCCTGGACAGGGGGCTACCTCCGGGGAGACCCAGTACTTC. Residues: CSAPGQGATSGETQYF.

As for this clonotype: A much larger clone differs by one base, so this may be a read error. The genes are TRBV30 and TRBJ2-3; tentative D call: TRBD2 (5 bases). The germline V gene encodes CDR1 GTSNPN and CDR2 SVGIG (reference sequence). The CDR3 extends over 15 amino acids. V was clipped by 2 bases and J by 0 bases, with 12 bases between them. The CDR3: CAWSCNGGSTDTQYF. The DNA for the CDR3 is TGTGCCTGGAGTTGCAATGGAGGTAGCACAGATACGCAGTATTTT.

This clonotype was seen ten or more times. V gene TRBV5-6 combines with J gene TRBJ1-1; tentative D call: TRBD1 (6 bases). With 3 bases removed from V and 5 bases from J, the gap between germline ends came to 23 bases. CDR1 is SGHDT, CDR2 YYEEEE, per germline. There are 17 residues in the CDR3. Here the CDR3 reads CASSYFGSDRRKTEAFF. The DNA of the CDR3 is TGTGCCAGCAGCTATTTTGGGAGTGACAGGCGAAAAACTGAAGCTTTCTTT.

As concerns this clonotype: The junction departs from the called germline gene at one end, perhaps through a read error. J is TRBJ2-6 and V is TRBV5-1, with D unclear. CDR3 size: 21 residues. CDR1 and CDR2 from the germline V gene are SGHRS and YFSETQ. This chain's CDR3 is CASNSLRPGTAITSGANVLTF. CDR3 nucleotide sequence: TGCGCCAGCAACTCCCTTCGACCAGGAACTGCAATTACCTCTGGTGCCAACGTCCTGACTTTC.

This clonotype was recorded at least ten times. The V call is TRBV12-3 or TRBV12-4, the J call TRBJ2-5; the D gene is possibly TRBD2 (6 bases). The V end was cut by 5 bases, the J end by 9 bases, with 22 bases between. The length of the CDR3 is 15 residues. The CDR3 DNA reads as TGTGCCAGCAGTCCGACCGGGTCACTAAGGGACTCCCAGTACTTC. This translates into CASSPTGSLRDSQYF.

This clonotype was observed many times. The V call is TRBV7-9, the J call TRBJ2-5, with D possibly being TRBD1 (6 bases). The V end lost 5 bases, the J end lost 5 bases, and 21 bases lay between the germline ends. The CDR3 runs to 16 residues. Germline V gene data show CDR1 as SEHNR and CDR2 as FQNEAQ (reference sequence). This CDR3 reads CASSPGASVLAETQYF. The CDR3 DNA follows: TGTGCCAGCAGCCCAGGGGCCTCGGTTTTAGCGGAGACCCAGTACTTC.

To note about this clonotype: This may be a read error, as it is one base from a much larger clone. The rearrangement uses TRBV19 and TRBJ2-7, with 9 nucleotides matching TRBD2. Germline CDR1 reads LNHDA; CDR2 reads SQIVND (reference sequence). The CDR3 is 14 amino acids. V lost 10 bases, J lost 3 bases, and 10 bases stayed unmatched. CDR3 DNA: TGTGCCACCTCTCGGGGCGGGGGGGACTACGAGCAGTACTTC. Its translation: CATSRGGGDYEQYF.

Only a few counts were recorded for this clonotype. This CDR3 is CASSLKGSPYNEQFF. For the CDR3, the DNA is TGTGCCAGCAGCCTAAAGGGGTCCCCCTACAATGAGCAGTTCTTC. The J gene is TRBJ2-1, the V gene TRBV28; possibly TRBD1 for D (5 bases). Germline CDR1 MDHEN, CDR2 SYDVKM. This CDR3 is built from 15 residues. V lost 6 bases and J 2 bases, leaving 14 bases between the germline ends.

A single count supports this clonotype. Given the absence of the conserved phenylalanine or tryptophan at the CDR3 end, a read error is likely. The chain uses TRBV10-3 and TRBJ2-5; 7 bases align to TRBD1. Germline V gene data show CDR1 as ENHRY and CDR2 as SYGVKD. CDR3 length: 14 amino acids. Trimming removed 6 bases from V and 2 bases from J; junction bases left unmatched: 6. The CDR3 DNA follows: TGTGCCATCAGCTTGGGACAGTATCAAGAGACCCAGTACCTC. This gives the protein CAISLGQYQETQYL.

The gene calls are TRBV6-2 or TRBV6-3 and TRBJ1-5; possible D gene TRBD1, 5 bases. The DNA end lines up better with TRBJ2-3; the J call may be wrong. CDR1 and CDR2 from the germline V gene are MNHEY and SVGEGT. The CDR3 is made up of 11 amino acids. The CDR3 sequence: CASNMGQPQYF. Here the CDR3 DNA reads TGTGCCAGCAACATGGGGCAGCCCCAGTATTTT.

On this clonotype: Sequence at one end of the junction differs from germline and may be a read error. The V and J genes are TRBV6-1 and TRBJ1-3; D is undetermined. This CDR3 region has 12 residues. From germline, CDR1 is MNHNS and CDR2 SASEGT. The CDR3 here is CTSSGGGSTIYF. For the CDR3, the DNA is TGTACCAGCAGTGGAGGTGGAAGCACCATATATTTT.

Comment on this clonotype: The CDR3 carries no conserved terminal phenylalanine or tryptophan, so it likely arises from a read error. V is TRBV10-3 and J is TRBJ2-7; TRBD1 aligns across 10 bases. CDR1 and CDR2 from the germline V gene are ENHRY and SYGVKD. CDR3 length equals 17 residues. In nucleotides, the CDR3 is TGTGACATCAGTGCCCTTCCCCCGGGACAGGGGTTCTGCGAGCAGTACCTC. Its translation: CDISALPPGQGFCEQYL.

This clonotype was counted at least ten times. The rearrangement joins TRBV5-6 to TRBJ2-1; D uncertain. This CDR3 is built from 15 residues. Deletions cut 1 base from V and 3 bases from J, with 11 bases between. Looked up from germline, CDR1 is SGHDT and CDR2 is YYEEEE. This chain's CDR3 is CASSLLRTLYNEQFF. The CDR3, as DNA: TGTGCCAGCAGCTTGTTGCGGACCCTCTACAATGAGCAGTTCTTC.

The rearrangement uses TRBV14 and TRBJ2-3, with D maybe TRBD2 (6 bases). CDR3 length: 17 amino acids. Per the germline V gene, CDR1 is SGHDN and CDR2 is FVKESK. V dropped 4 bases and J dropped 3 bases, with 20 bases sitting between them. CDR3 nucleotides: TGTGCCAGCAGCCCAGATGTAGCGGTAGTGGGTACAGATACGCAGTATTTT. Translating it yields CASSPDVAVVGTDTQYF. The variable domain in full, completed from reference TRBV14 and TRBJ2-3, reads EAGVTQFPSHSVIEKGQTVTLRCDPISGHDNLYWYRRVMGKEIKFLLHFVKESKQDESGMPNNRFLAERTGGTYSTLKVQPAELEDSGVYFCASSPDVAVVGTDTQYFGPGTRLTVL.